Listed below are T cell receptor beta chains from one sample, sequenced in a study of PD-1 blockade in mismatch repair-deficient tumors. Method: immunoSEQ multiplex PCR; TCRdb's copy keeps in-frame clones and lacks some. The table has some 120,000 clones, roughly nine tenths seen once. The sample consisted of peripheral blood, taken 44 weeks after starting pembrolizumab. Every receptor here comes from an adult with mismatch repair-deficient cancer. Both conserved end residues are trimmed from each CDR3. Where a row states a size, it is once, few, many or the class of an expanded clone; other rows omit it.

>few|TRBV2
ASRFDRLSSGNTIY
>NA|TRBV7-8
ASSLGTGLPSGNQPQH
>NA|TRBV5-1
ASSLSGSNEKLF
>NA|TRBV9
ASSVGGTGVPYEQY
>NA|TRBV4-1
ASSQDPVWSYEQY
>NA|TRBV7-9
ASRDQGGPDKNYGYT
>NA|TRBV7-8
ASSLPGGYEQY
>NA|TRBV2
ASSERPLSYNEQF
>NA|TRBV30
AWARQDEPF
>NA|TRBV7-2
ASSLITSGLADDEQF
>NA|TRBV6-1
ASSVVVQF
>few|TRBV6-5
ASKQGMGTGELF
>NA|TRBV28
ASSTPRRGSGNYEQY
>NA|TRBV5-1
ASSLNGGVHTDTQY
>NA|TRBV5-1
ASSFNLMTSGTIYNEQF
>NA|TRBV5-8
ASSLGVAF
>NA|TRBV7-9
ASRWTYEQY
>once|TRBV6-5
ASSLASSYEQY
>NA|TRBV7-9
ASTTRDPATNEKLF
>NA|TRBV2
ASTSETGSTDTQY
>once|TRBV11-2
ASSLDSIRTSGSREQF
>NA|TRBV5-1
ASSQDRAYNEQF
>once|TRBV27
ASSPDPTEETQY
>NA|TRBV30
AWSVLGPATQY
>NA|TRBV7-9
ASRWDNNEKLF
>many|TRBV7-9
ASSLDSNYGYT
>NA|TRBV27
ASSLSGLHGYT
>once|TRBV7-9
ASSLSVLGSGNEQF
>NA|TRBV28
ASSYPGQGSNEQF
>NA|TRBV4-2
ASSQDSGASYEQY
>NA|TRBV4-1
ASSQPTSGRAGSEQF
>NA|TRBV11-2
ASSLEVGLIDEQY
>NA|TRBV18
ASGGGGLETQY
>NA|TRBV6-5
ASRKRGFSYEQY
>NA|TRBV7-8
ASTRWGGSYADTQY
>few|TRBV7-8
ASSLATGNYGYT
>NA|TRBV19
ASKTSGSNNEQF
>NA|TRBV6-1
ASKGPRGNTGELF
>once|TRBV19
ASSNRDSYGTGELF
>NA|TRBV30
AWSRLAGGVGELF
>NA|TRBV15
ATSRDRAGMDTEAF
>NA|TRBV5-6
ASSLVGFSGRGDTQY
>once|TRBV4-3
ASSLRTGGPYEQY
>NA|TRBV4-1
ASSPAPGQGSYEQY